This paragraph covers one TCR beta chain sequence. The antigen is unknown. The data were obtained in a study of shared clonotypes between healthy human individuals. Overall study findings and caveats: Naive subsets tended to show greater estimated richness than memory subsets. Rarefaction analysis demonstrated incomplete sorted-subset sequencing notwithstanding large depth.

With V trimmed by 8 bases and J by 6 bases, 10 bases remained unmatched. This CDR3 comprises 14 residues. Germline CDR1 reads MNHNS; CDR2 reads SASEGT. A roughly 200 ng quantity of DNA, around 30,000 T cell genomes, went into the sorted-subset replicate PCRs. Some clones are missing from TCRdb's copy, which holds only in-frame ones; the method was immunoSEQ multiplex PCR. The sample lists around 2.5 million clones; approximately 94% were seen once. Donors comprised only Caucasian adults living in Nashville, Tennessee. This receptor was identified in a man aged 18 to 30 in good health. Some clones in this sample may be carry-over from other donors' samples. J is TRBJ2-7 and V is TRBV6-1; TRBD2 matches 10 bases. The sample taken for sequencing was naive CD4+ T cells from PBMCs. Subset here: CD45RA+ positively selected. As DNA, the CDR3 is TGTGCCAGCCTGGCGGGACTAGCGTACCCCGAGCAGTACTTC. Its protein product is CASLAGLAYPEQYF.